This paragraph reports one T cell receptor beta chain. The entry originates in a study of blood T cell repertoires in COVID-19. As for the study in general: From the United States, Italy and Spain came samples of acute and convalescent COVID-19.

In germline, CDR1 is LGHDT, CDR2 YNNKEL (reference sequence). Trimming stripped 5 bases from V and 3 bases from J, with 16 bases between. CDR3 length: 15 residues. The data were produced by immunoSEQ multiplex PCR, yet TCRdb's version contains in-frame clones alone and is incomplete. The table lists a few hundred thousand clones, approximately 90% of them singletons. The chain links TRBV3-1 (or the pseudogene TRBV3-2) to TRBJ1-2; D gene ambiguous. Sequencing was done on a sample of PBMCs or T cells enriched from blood (not recorded which). This clonotype was obtained from a middle-aged woman with acute COVID-19. CDR3 in amino acids: CASSIQSGPDYGYTF. CDR3 nucleotide sequence: TGTGCCAGCAGCATCCAAAGTGGTCCGGACTATGGCTACACCTTC.